The clone carrying this T cell receptor beta chain occurred many times. Its antigen is not identified. This sample is part of a study of T-cell reconstitution after alpha-beta-depleted transplantation in children. The CDR3 is 16 amino acids. In germline, CDR1 is MDHEN, CDR2 SYDVKM. V was pared by 3 bases and J by 3 bases, with 15 bases between. Construction of the TCRbeta library involved unique molecular identifiers. TCRdb itself ran the PCR reads through MiXCR, one entry per CDR3 protein. The profile shows approximately 490,000 distinct CDR3 sequences, over 9.5% of them singletons. General study findings and limits: Newly produced T cells mostly provided counts and TCRbeta diversity after one year, as hyperexpanded clones declined. There were reportedly several hundred expanded graft clones from which alpha-beta T cells came about two months after transplant. Recipient T cells and thymic progenitors that survived gave rise to the high TCRbeta diversity observed at day 60 in some patients.

This receptor was taken from a child aged 2-15 years with inherited bone marrow failure, due to receive a stem cell transplant. This sequence joins TRBV28 and TRBJ2-1, with D unresolved. The sample was PBMCs, taken before TCRalphabeta/CD19-depleted stem cell transplant. The CDR3 bases are TGTGCCAGCAGTTTTTTACCGACGCGACTCTACAATGAGCAGTTCTTC. It yields the protein CASSFLPTRLYNEQFF.